Presented here are 27 T cell receptor beta chains from one specimen sequenced in a study of CD8 T cells in ankylosing spondylitis. Findings of the study overall: Characteristic, it appeared, of ankylosing spondylitis blood was a TCR beta motif of roughly eight highly homologous variants.

No cognate antigen is known for these TCRs. TCRdb recomputed calls from the 5' RACE reads with MiXCR, one row per CDR3 protein. Here the sample spans 650,000 to 800,000 distinct CDR3 sequences, around 20% being singletons. The sequenced sample consisted of blood, either unsorted or a sorted T cell fraction (not recorded which). The source of these receptors is a male donor with ankylosing spondylitis.

The chain recombines TRBV14 with TRBJ2-2; tentatively, D is TRBD2 (6 bases). Germline loops: CDR1 SGHDN, CDR2 FVKESK. The CDR3 consists of 15 residues. Trimming removed 0 bases from V and 6 bases from J, with 11 bases in between. The CDR3 spells CASSQDLRGAGELFF. DNA for the CDR3: TGTGCCAGCAGCCAAGATCTCCGCGGGGCCGGGGAGCTGTTTTTT.

This chain links TRBV29-1 with TRBJ2-2; D not certain. Germline values: CDR1 SQVTM, CDR2 ANQGSEA. The CDR3 is made up of 13 amino acids. V lost 5 bases and J 8 bases, leaving 15 bases between the germline ends. The DNA of the CDR3 is TGCAGCGTTCGGTCAGAGATGGCTGGGGAGCTGTTTTTT. Protein sequence: CSVRSEMAGELFF.

This clonotype was detected only a few times. This CDR3 is CATSRDIQGINEQYF. CDR3 in DNA: TGTGCCACCAGCAGAGATATACAGGGAATAAACGAGCAGTACTTC. The chain has TRBV15 and TRBJ2-7; tentative D call: TRBD1 (6 bases). Trimming removed 0 bases from V and 5 bases from J, with 14 bases in between. The CDR3 runs to 15 residues. Germline V gene lookup returns CDR1 LNHNV and CDR2 YYDKDF (reference sequence).

This clonotype was seen more than once but under ten times. The CDR3 DNA reads TGTGCCAGCAGCTTCGGCGTACGGGGGACTAGCGGGAGGGCAGAGGGCTACAATGAGCAGTTCTTC. This codes for CASSFGVRGTSGRAEGYNEQFF. V is TRBV5-4 and J is TRBJ2-1; TRBD2 matches 16 bases. The V segment lost 2 bases and the J segment 3 bases; nucleotides outside the gene matches: 17. The CDR3 contains 22 residues. The germline CDR1 and CDR2 sequences are SGHNT and YYREEE (reference sequence).

The V call is TRBV2, the J call TRBJ2-3, with D uncertain. V gave up 7 bases and J gave up 3 bases, with 5 bases separating them. The CDR3 runs to 11 residues. The germline V gene has CDR1 SNHLY and CDR2 FYNNEI. This CDR3 is CASIITDTQYF. The CDR3 DNA reads as TGTGCCAGCATAATAACAGATACGCAGTATTTT.

The chain employs TRBV12-3 or TRBV12-4 and TRBJ2-5; TRBD1 might be the D (6 bases). V lost 4 bases to trimming and J lost 2 bases, with 14 bases between them. The CDR3 spans 15 residues. The CDR3, as DNA: TGTGCCAGCAGTTCCCCCGGGACATTACAAGAGACCCAGTACTTC. Its protein is CASSSPGTLQETQYF.

This clonotype was seen more than once but under ten times. This rearrangement joins TRBV20-1 to TRBJ2-3, with D perhaps matching TRBD2 (6 bases). CDR3 size: 14 residues. Germline V gives CDR1 DFQATT, CDR2 SNEGSKA (reference sequence). CDR3 sequence reads: CAKGGDASTDTQYF. The CDR3 bases are TGCGCTAAAGGCGGGGACGCCTCCACAGATACGCAGTATTTT.

This clonotype has just a few counts. This sequence joins TRBV29-1 and TRBJ1-1; D uncertain. V was clipped by 0 bases and J by 4 bases, with 15 bases between them. CDR3 size: 15 residues. Germline CDR1 reads SQVTM; CDR2 reads ANQGSEA. The CDR3 sequence is CSVEESAKAITEAFF. The CDR3 DNA reads TGCAGCGTTGAAGAATCCGCCAAGGCTATCACTGAAGCTTTCTTT.

The rearrangement uses TRBV6-5 and TRBJ2-7, with 8 bases fitting TRBD1. The CDR3 is made up of 14 amino acids. V gave up 6 bases and J gave up 5 bases; unmatched junction bases: 9. Germline V gene lookup returns CDR1 MNHEY and CDR2 SVGAGI. CDR3 residues: CASRLDRGRDEQYF. CDR3 DNA: TGTGCCAGCAGACTCGACAGGGGTAGGGACGAGCAGTACTTC.

This sequence joins TRBV6-1 and TRBJ2-7; 11 nucleotides match TRBD1. The CDR3 consists of 14 residues. Per the germline V gene, CDR1 is MNHNS and CDR2 is SASEGT. After removal of 6 bases from V and 4 bases from J, the junction contained 5 bases not matched to a gene. The CDR3 DNA follows: TGTGCCAGCAGACCGGGACAGGGGGTATACGAGCAGTACTTC. This sequence encodes CASRPGQGVYEQYF.

The J gene is TRBJ1-4, the V gene TRBV7-2; weak D call: TRBD1 (5 bases). Trimming pared 2 bases from V and 4 bases from J, leaving 11 bases between. This CDR3 contains 15 residues. The V gene's germline CDR1 is SGHTA and CDR2 FQGNSA. CDR3 sequence reads: CASSLSRQINEKLFF. DNA for the CDR3: TGTGCCAGCAGCTTATCCCGACAGATTAATGAAAAACTGTTTTTT.

This clonotype was picked up a small number of times. The chain uses TRBV7-2 and TRBJ2-2, with a weak D call TRBD2 (5 bases). Germline values: CDR1 SGHTA, CDR2 FQGNSA. This CDR3 spans 15 amino acids. Trimming took off 5 bases at V and 3 bases at J, with 13 bases between the two ends. The CDR3 spells CASSRGGPYTGELFF. The DNA of the CDR3 is TGTGCCAGCAGCCGAGGCGGGCCTTACACCGGGGAGCTGTTTTTT.

The chain combines TRBV28 with TRBJ2-7, with 10 bases aligning to TRBD2. V lost 5 bases, J lost 0 bases, and 10 bases stayed unmatched. Germline V gene lookup returns CDR1 MDHEN and CDR2 SYDVKM. CDR3 length: 17 residues. CDR3 sequence (DNA): TGTGCCAGCAGTCTTTACAGGGCTAGCGGGAGCTCCTACGAGCAGTACTTC. This sequence encodes CASSLYRASGSSYEQYF.

This clonotype appeared a few times. This chain connects TRBV7-8 to TRBJ1-2, with TRBD1 as a possible D gene (5 bases). V lost 4 bases and J lost 4, with 13 bases in between. Looked up from germline, CDR1 is SGHVS and CDR2 is FQNEAQ. The CDR3 spans 14 residues. This CDR3 reads CASSSRIGTYGYTF. CDR3 nucleotides: TGTGCCAGCAGCTCCCGGATAGGGACCTATGGCTACACCTTC.

In its sample, this clonotype was seen a few times. One end of the junction does not line up with germline, which may come from a read error. V is TRBV6-5 and J is TRBJ2-1, with 7 bases matching TRBD1. Germline CDR1 is MNHEY and CDR2 is SVGAGI. The CDR3 loop spans 14 amino acids. CDR3 amino acids: CASSYGTEYNEQFF. As DNA, the CDR3 is TGTGCCAGTAGTTACGGGACAGAATACAATGAGCAGTTCTTC.

The chain joins TRBV5-1 to TRBJ1-3; possibly TRBD1 for D (5 bases). The CDR3 extends over 15 amino acids. Trimming took 0 bases from V and 0 from J, leaving 7 bases between them. CDR1 and CDR2 (germline): SGHRS, YFSETQ. For the CDR3, the DNA is TGCGCCAGCAGCTTGGGACAGACCTCTGGAAACACCATATATTTT. Translated: CASSLGQTSGNTIYF.

For the CDR3, the DNA is TGTGCCAGCAGCCCTGCGGGGGACCCCAGAGGATGGACCGGGGAGCTGTTTTTT. Residues: CASSPAGDPRGWTGELFF. The rearrangement joins TRBV9 to TRBJ2-2, with TRBD2 matching over 7 bases. V was pared by 4 bases and J by 5 bases, with 17 bases of the junction left unmatched. Germline V CDR1 and CDR2: SGDLS, YYNGEE. The CDR3 is made up of 18 amino acids.

In its sample, this clonotype was seen a few times. The gene calls are TRBV20-1 and TRBJ2-1, with TRBD2 matching over 10 bases. CDR1 is DFQATT and CDR2 is SNEGSKA in the germline V gene (reference sequence). Trimming removed 1 base from V and 0 bases from J; junction bases left unmatched: 3. This CDR3 contains 16 residues. The chain's CDR3 is CSARGTSGPSYNEQFF. The CDR3 DNA follows: TGCAGTGCTAGAGGGACTAGCGGTCCCTCCTACAATGAGCAGTTCTTC.

The chain links TRBV28 to TRBJ2-5; tentatively, D is TRBD1 (5 bases). V was shortened by 5 bases and J by 2 bases, with 15 bases between the two germline ends. The CDR3 covers 15 residues. Germline CDR1 MDHEN, CDR2 SYDVKM. The CDR3 loop reads CASSSTREGQETQYF. The CDR3 DNA reads as TGTGCCAGCAGTAGCACCAGGGAAGGTCAAGAGACCCAGTACTTC.

This clonotype has more than one count but fewer than ten. The chain employs TRBV12-3 or TRBV12-4 and TRBJ2-3; D gene ambiguous. Trimming removed 7 bases from V and 3 bases from J, with 8 bases in between. The CDR3 contains 12 residues. The CDR3 region is CASTVGTDTQYF. CDR3 DNA: TGTGCCAGCACGGTCGGGACAGATACGCAGTATTTT.

The V gene is TRBV2, the J gene TRBJ2-7, with D uncertain. The CDR3 has 11 residues. V gave up 3 bases and J gave up 5 bases, with 5 bases separating them. Germline V gives CDR1 SNHLY, CDR2 FYNNEI. This chain's CDR3 is CASSDADEQYF. CDR3 DNA sequence: TGTGCCAGCAGTGACGCGGACGAGCAGTACTTC.

The genes are TRBV20-1 and TRBJ1-3, with D uncertain. The germline CDR1 and CDR2 sequences are DFQATT and SNEGSKA (reference sequence). Trimming stripped 0 bases from V and 0 bases from J, with 9 bases between. The CDR3 loop spans 15 amino acids. The CDR3 DNA reads as TGCAGTGCTAGAGACGGGTTCCCCTCTGGAAACACCATATATTTT. As protein: CSARDGFPSGNTIYF.

A few counts support this clonotype. The rearrangement links TRBV2 to TRBJ1-2, with D uncertain. V dropped 0 bases and J dropped 5 bases, with 10 bases sitting between them. CDR1 and CDR2 (germline): SNHLY, FYNNEI. The CDR3 consists of 14 residues. The CDR3 nucleotides are TGTGCCAGCAGTGAAGCGTCAGCCCCTTATGGCTACACCTTC. Its protein product is CASSEASAPYGYTF.

This clonotype was counted between two and nine times. The CDR3 region is CASELMPGGENTIYF. CDR3 nucleotide sequence: TGTGCCAGCGAGCTTATGCCAGGGGGGGAGAACACCATATATTTT. The chain carries TRBV11-2 and TRBJ1-3; 7 bases are a match to TRBD1. The CDR3 runs 15 residues. V shed 8 bases and J 7 bases; nucleotides not matched to a gene: 14. Germline V gene sequence: CDR1 SGHAT, CDR2 FQNNGV.

The chain combines TRBV20-1 with TRBJ2-1; 7 nucleotides align to TRBD1. V lost 3 bases, J lost 7 bases, and 9 bases stayed unmatched. Germline V gene sequence: CDR1 DFQATT, CDR2 SNEGSKA (reference sequence). This CDR3 is built from 14 residues. CDR3: CSASHLTGRNEQFF. The CDR3 DNA reads as TGCAGTGCTAGCCACCTGACAGGGCGGAATGAGCAGTTCTTC.

This clonotype came up many times. The V gene is TRBV6-6, the J gene TRBJ1-5; tentative D call: TRBD1 (5 bases). V was cut by 2 bases and J by 8 bases, with 7 bases left in between. CDR3 length: 12 amino acids. Germline CDR1 MNHNY, CDR2 SVGAGI (reference sequence). The CDR3 sequence: CASSYPGEPQHF. The CDR3 DNA is TGTGCCAGCAGTTACCCGGGGGAGCCCCAGCATTTT.

The chain couples TRBV6-1 to TRBJ2-6, with D hard to call. V was clipped by 6 bases and J by 0 bases, with 6 bases between them. This CDR3 is 14 amino acids long. Looked up from germline, CDR1 is MNHNS and CDR2 is SASEGT. Here the CDR3 reads CASRTISGANVLTF. The CDR3 DNA is TGTGCCAGCAGAACAATCTCTGGGGCCAACGTCCTGACTTTC.